The source of this TCR beta chain is a study of HIV-infected children after antiretroviral therapy interruption. On the study more broadly: Weeks 0, 48 and 150 were sampled under continuous treatment.

Treatment indicated: PENTA 11 planned treatment interruption arm or continuous ART arm. A 3' RACE protocol on RNA, with unique molecular identifiers, produced the TCR library. Each CDR3 protein is one row after TCRdb ran MiXCR on the 3' RACE reads. The sample includes about 40,000 distinct CDR3 sequences, more than 6.5% of them seen just once. Study results and caveats: Naive CD4+ CDR3 sharing between time points fell after interruption began.

About this clonotype itself: The antigen is not known.

Source: CD45RA+ CD4+ T cells from PBMCs, pooled from several time points, taken from a donor given antiretroviral therapy, either interrupted or continuous. Subset denoted: naive CD4+ CD45RA+ CD45RO- T cells. This receptor was identified in a pool of human donors with HIV.

The CDR3 region is CASSLTLDETQYF. The CDR3 region has the DNA TGCGCCAGCAGCCTGACCCTGGACGAGACCCAGTACTTC. This chain connects TRBV5-1 to TRBJ2-5; no clear D. V lost 4 bases and J lost 5, with 12 bases in between. This CDR3 contains 13 residues. Per the germline V gene, CDR1 is SGHRS and CDR2 is YFSETQ.